The entry below describes one T cell receptor (beta chain). These data are taken from a study of blood T cell repertoires in COVID-19. Study-wide background: PBMCs, B-cell-depleted T cells, or T cells were the source of the cDNA or gDNA that made up the material.

Looked up from germline, CDR1 is MDHEN and CDR2 is SYDVKM. V lost 7 bases, J lost 2 bases, and 5 bases lay in between. The CDR3 covers 11 residues. In the study's own analysis: Reference gene primer amplification yielded estimated nucleated cell counts. The protocol was immunoSEQ multiplex PCR, while the TCRdb copy is restricted to in-frame clones and leaves out a portion. Clone size and the V and J calls come from that table; the DNA yielded D and trimming. The sample gives hundreds of thousands of clones, 75% to 90% of which show up once; more than 0.95% is in the top ten. This rearrangement joins TRBV28 to TRBJ1-2; D unclear. This receptor was taken from a man under 40 who had recovered from COVID-19. The sample consisted of PBMCs or T cells enriched from blood (not recorded which). In DNA form, the CDR3 reads TGTGCCAGCAAACAAAACTATGGCTACACCTTC. Translating gives CASKQNYGYTF.